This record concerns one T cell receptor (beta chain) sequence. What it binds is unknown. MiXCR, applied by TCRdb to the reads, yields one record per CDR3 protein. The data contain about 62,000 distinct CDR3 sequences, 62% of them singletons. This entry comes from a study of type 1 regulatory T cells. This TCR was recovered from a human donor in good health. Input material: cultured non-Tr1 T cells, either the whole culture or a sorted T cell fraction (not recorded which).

CDR3 DNA: TGCAGTGCTGCAAGCGGGACCCCCTCCTACAATGAGCAGTTCTTC. This sequence encodes CSAASGTPSYNEQFF. V is TRBV20-1 and J is TRBJ2-1; 7 nucleotides line up with TRBD2. V lost 5 bases, J lost 0 bases, and 7 bases stayed unmatched. Looked up from germline, CDR1 is DFQATT and CDR2 is SNEGSKA (reference sequence). This CDR3 has 15 amino acids.